Below, 9 T cell receptor beta chains from the same sample are listed, as sequenced in a study of blood T cell repertoires in COVID-19 (dated by TCRdb to the early 2020s). Library preparation used the immunoSEQ multiplex PCR assay. Held by TCRdb, this immuneACCESS table contains in-frame sequences only and omits some clones. Under half of the omission traces to an unresolved V gene where checked; the cause of the rest is unknown. For this sample the table gives about 74,000 clones, of which about 89% were detected only once. Jointly, the top ten make up 2.5% to 3% of the sample. The sample consisted of peripheral blood. The receptor source for this set is a man aged 50 to 59 with COVID-19, enrolled during active disease.

CDR3 in amino acids: CASSIGRTGGDYNEQFF. For the CDR3, the DNA is TGTGCCAGTAGTATAGGCAGGACAGGGGGTGACTACAATGAGCAGTTCTTC. This chain links TRBV19 with TRBJ2-1; 10 bases match TRBD1. The ends lost 1 base at V and 3 bases at J; junction bases unmatched: 6. This CDR3 is built from 17 residues. Germline V CDR1 and CDR2: LNHDA, SQIVND (reference sequence). Together with reference TRBV19 and TRBJ2-1, the CDR3 gives the full variable domain: DGGITQSPKYLFRKEGQNVTLSCEQNLNHDAMYWYRQDPGQGLRLIYYSQIVNDFQKGDIAEGYSVSREKKESFPLTVTSAQKNPTAFYLCASSIGRTGGDYNEQFFGPGTRLTVL.

The chain links TRBV5-1 to TRBJ1-1; 7 positions match TRBD1. There are 17 residues in the CDR3. Germline CDR1 and CDR2: SGHRS and YFSETQ. The trim removed 1 base at V and 1 base at J, leaving 10 bases unmatched. The CDR3 region is CASSLRQGVLSNTEAFF. Written as DNA, the CDR3 is TGCGCCAGCAGCTTGAGGCAGGGGGTACTATCGAACACTGAAGCTTTCTTT. Full variable domain (rest looked up from reference TRBV5-1 and TRBJ1-1): KAGVTQTPRYLIKTRGQQVTLSCSPISGHRSVSWYQQTPGQGLQFLFEYFSETQRNKGNFPGRFSGRQFSNSRSEMNVSTLELGDSALYLCASSLRQGVLSNTEAFFGQGTRLTVV.

The chain links TRBV19 to TRBJ1-5; TRBD1 matches 8 bases. In germline, CDR1 is LNHDA, CDR2 SQIVND (reference sequence). The length of the CDR3 is 15 residues. The junction had 4 bases not matched to a gene; V was cut back by 4 bases and J by 2 bases. DNA of the CDR3: TGTGCCAGTAGTACCACGACAGGGGGCAATCAGCCCCAGCATTTT. This sequence encodes CASSTTTGGNQPQHF.

The chain uses TRBV7-2 and TRBJ2-3; 7 positions agree with TRBD2. CDR3 length: 18 amino acids. J gave up 2 bases and V 2 bases, and 13 bases lay outside the gene matches. CDR1 is SGHTA and CDR2 is FQGNSA in the germline V gene. CDR3 amino acids: CASSLTLPTSFFTDTQYF. CDR3 nucleotides: TGTGCCAGCAGCTTAACCCTACCGACTAGCTTTTTCACAGATACGCAGTATTTT.

This clone has a single count. The J gene is TRBJ2-5, the V gene TRBV30; 7 bases are shared with TRBD2. The V gene's germline CDR1 is GTSNPN and CDR2 SVGIG (reference sequence). Trimming cost V 7 bases and J 5 bases; bases outside gene matches: 10. The length of the CDR3 is 13 residues. Written as DNA, the CDR3 is TGTGCCTTCGGACTAGTGGCGGGGGAGACCCAGTACTTC. Its protein product is CAFGLVAGETQYF. Combining the CDR3 with reference TRBV30 and TRBJ2-5 gives the whole variable domain SQTIHQWPATLVQPVGSPLSLECTVEGTSNPNLYWYRQAAGRGLQLLFYSVGIGQISSEVPQNLSASRPQDRQFILSSKKLLLSDSGFYLCAFGLVAGETQYFGPGTRLLVL.

This clone was recorded only once. The V gene is TRBV3-1 (or the pseudogene TRBV3-2), the J gene TRBJ2-1, with 14 bases fitting TRBD2. V was clipped by 0 bases and J by 0 bases; unmatched bases: 1. This CDR3 is built from 18 residues. CDR1 and CDR2 (germline): LGHDT, YNNKEL (reference sequence). The CDR3 loop is CASSQEGTSGSSYNEQFF. The CDR3 DNA is TGTGCCAGCAGCCAAGAAGGGACTAGCGGGAGCTCCTACAATGAGCAGTTCTTC.

V is TRBV9 and J is TRBJ1-2, with D maybe TRBD1 (5 bases). V was shortened by 7 bases and J by 8 bases, with 12 bases between the two germline ends. The CDR3 length is 11 residues. The V gene's germline CDR1 is SGDLS and CDR2 YYNGEE. CDR3 in amino acids: CASGGSQGYTF. The CDR3, as DNA: TGTGCCAGCGGGGGGTCTCAAGGCTACACCTTC.

V and J are TRBV2 and TRBJ2-1, with 8 bases fitting TRBD2. CDR1 is SNHLY and CDR2 is FYNNEI in the germline V gene. The CDR3 consists of 15 residues. V shed 11 bases, J shed 3 bases, and the junction held 12 bases outside the gene matches. CDR3 loop: CALRPGRALYNEQFF. The CDR3 DNA reads as TGTGCCCTGAGACCCGGGAGGGCCCTCTACAATGAGCAGTTCTTC.

This rearrangement joins TRBV27 to TRBJ1-2; 9 bases match TRBD1. The CDR3 loop spans 15 amino acids. J gave up 6 bases and V 6 bases, and 11 bases lay outside the gene matches. The germline V gene encodes CDR1 MNHEY and CDR2 SMNVEV (reference sequence). The CDR3 DNA reads TGTGCCAGCAGGCCCCGTGGACAGGGGCTACATGGCTACACCTTC. Amino acid sequence: CASRPRGQGLHGYTF.